The 6 T cell receptor beta chains below all came from one sample that was sequenced in a study (dated by TCRdb to between 2014 and 2017). Library construction relied on 5' RACE. Instrument on record: Illumina MiSeq. TCRdb trimmed public reads at Q25 via fastp, called clones via MiXCR and kept in-frame beta chains. Each entry is one CDR3 protein sequence, shown with its most common DNA and genes. The sample table records about 32,000 distinct CDR3 sequences; roughly a quarter of these occur just once. The ten top clones hold about 4.3% of the sample. What was sequenced was memory CD4+ T cells sorted from blood. The intended sense of this specimen's cell subset or site label: memory CD4+ T cells, CD4+CD45RO+CD25-. Receptor source: a female donor with breast cancer.

About this clonotype: This may come from a read error, since a much larger clone is one base off. CDR3 sequence reads: CASSLVVGAYNERFF. CDR3 DNA: TGCGCCAGCAGCTTGGTGGTGGGGGCTTACAATGAGCGGTTCTTC. The V and J genes are TRBV5-1 and TRBJ2-1, with D maybe TRBD1 (6 bases). This CDR3 region has 15 residues. Looked up from germline, CDR1 is SGHRS and CDR2 is YFSETQ.

This clonotype was detected only a few times. The genes are TRBV7-8 and TRBJ2-3, with D uncertain. CDR1 SGHVS and CDR2 FQNEAQ come from the germline V gene. V was cut by 4 bases and J by 2 bases, with 7 bases left in between. The CDR3 is 13 residues long. The CDR3 region has the DNA TGTGCCAGCAGCTCGCCATACACAGATACGCAGTATTTT. This translates into CASSSPYTDTQYF. The full variable domain, rest sourced from reference TRBV7-8 and TRBJ2-3, is GAGVSQSPRYKVAKRGQDVALRCDPISGHVSLFWYQQALGQGPEFLTYFQNEAQLDKSGLPSDRFFAERPEGSVSTLKIQRTQQEDSAVYLCASSSPYTDTQYFGPGTRLTVL.

There are a few counts of this clonotype. J is TRBJ2-3 and V is TRBV7-6; a possible D gene is TRBD2 (7 bases). Germline CDR1 and CDR2: SGHVS and FNYEAQ. V gave up 3 bases and J gave up 1 base, with 11 bases separating them. The CDR3 covers 15 residues. DNA for the CDR3: TGTGCCAGCAGCTTGGGAGGGGGGGGCACAGATACGCAGTATTTT. Its protein product is CASSLGGGGTDTQYF.

Turning to this clonotype: This may be a read error, as it is one base from a much larger clone. The conserved phenylalanine or tryptophan normally closing the CDR3 is absent here, so this likely arose from a read error. CDR3 coding DNA: TGCGCCAGCAGCCTCCGCCCGAACACCGGGGAGCTGTTTTTA. Residues: CASSLRPNTGELFL. J is TRBJ2-2 and V is TRBV5-1; D is undetermined. V was shortened by 4 bases and J by 0 bases, with 7 bases between the two germline ends. CDR3 size: 14 residues. Germline CDR1 and CDR2: SGHRS and YFSETQ.

The chain employs TRBV9 and TRBJ2-3; the D gene is possibly TRBD2 (5 bases). CDR3 size: 13 residues. Trimming took off 2 bases at V and 4 bases at J, with 8 bases between the two ends. CDR1 SGDLS and CDR2 YYNGEE come from the germline V gene. Here the CDR3 DNA reads TGTGCCAGCAGCGTTGAGGGCCCAGATACGCAGTATTTT. Translation: CASSVEGPDTQYF.

This clonotype was picked up a small number of times. The rearrangement uses TRBV18 and TRBJ2-7, with D possibly called TRBD1 or TRBD2 (5 bases each). With 2 bases removed from V and 5 bases from J, the gap between germline ends came to 13 bases. Germline-derived CDR1 and CDR2 are KGHSH and LQKENI. The CDR3 spans 14 residues. The CDR3 sequence is CASSPAATGHEQYF. The CDR3 DNA is TGTGCCAGCTCACCAGCCGCAACGGGGCACGAGCAGTACTTC. Combining the CDR3 with reference TRBV18 and TRBJ2-7 gives the whole variable domain NAGVMQNPRHLVRRRGQEARLRCSPMKGHSHVYWYRQLPEEGLKFMVYLQKENIIDESGMPKERFSAEFPKEGPSILRIQQVVRGDSAAYFCASSPAATGHEQYFGPGTRLTVT.